The 7 T cell receptor beta chains listed next were all sequenced from one sample in a study of beta chain features in type 1 diabetes. General study findings and limits: Among patients with Type 1 diabetes, TCRB CDR3s were moderately but significantly shorter in every one of the four CD4+ subsets.

The entirety of the isolated RNA underwent reverse transcription, so expressed TCRB transcripts were sequenced. TCRdb's copy holds only in-frame clones and misses some; the assay was immunoSEQ multiplex PCR. The sample contains about 150,000 clones, 9% to 12% of which appear only once. These receptors' antigens are unknown. Sequences were obtained from central memory CD4+ T cells from blood. The receptors stem from a man younger than 40 with type 1 diabetes.

The chain has TRBV7-9 and TRBJ1-5, with 7 bases matching TRBD1. The germline V gene has CDR1 SEHNR and CDR2 FQNEAQ (reference sequence). The V segment lost 2 bases and the J segment 4 bases; nucleotides outside the gene matches: 2. There are 14 residues in the CDR3. CDR3 nucleotides: TGTGCCAGCAGCTTACAGGGACAGAATCAGCCCCAGCATTTT. This codes for CASSLQGQNQPQHF.

This clone was detected only a few times. The V call is TRBV7-8, the J call TRBJ2-5; D perhaps matches TRBD2 (5 bases). Germline V CDR1 and CDR2: SGHVS, FQNEAQ. CDR3 length: 13 residues. V was pared by 4 bases and J by 5 bases, with 11 bases between. The CDR3 nucleotides are TGTGCCAGCAGCTCTAGGACTCGGGAGACCCAGTACTTC. It is translated as CASSSRTRETQYF.

There are a few counts of this clone. The chain joins TRBV2 to TRBJ2-1, with 8 bases matching TRBD2. V lost 9 bases, J lost 9 bases, and 4 bases stayed unmatched. CDR1 SNHLY and CDR2 FYNNEI come from the germline V gene. The CDR3 sequence is 11 residues long. CDR3 sequence reads: CASGGRIEQFF. CDR3 in DNA: TGTGCCAGTGGCGGGAGGATTGAGCAGTTCTTC. Full variable domain (missing parts from reference TRBV2 and TRBJ2-1): EPEVTQTPSHQVTQMGQEVILRCVPISNHLYFYWYRQILGQKVEFLVSFYNNEISEKSEIFDDQFSVERPDGSNFTLKIRSTKLEDSAMYFCASGGRIEQFFGPGTRLTVL.

The J gene is TRBJ2-1, the V gene TRBV6-5; D is uncertain. This CDR3 region has 11 residues. V dropped 6 bases and J dropped 8 bases, with 8 bases sitting between them. Germline V gene sequence: CDR1 MNHEY, CDR2 SVGAGI. CDR3 region: CASSPEDEQFF. The DNA for the CDR3 is TGTGCCAGCAGCCCCGAGGATGAGCAGTTCTTC.

This clone was seen more than once but under ten times. The chain joins TRBV18 to TRBJ1-5, with D tentatively TRBD1 (6 bases). This CDR3 has 13 amino acids. Looked up from germline, CDR1 is KGHSH and CDR2 is LQKENI. V lost 6 bases to trimming and J lost 3 bases, with 9 bases between them. CDR3 in DNA: TGTGCCAGCTCCGGACAGTACAATCAGCCCCAGCATTTT. Its translation: CASSGQYNQPQHF. Based on the CDR3 plus reference TRBV18 and TRBJ1-5, the full variable domain is NAGVMQNPRHLVRRRGQEARLRCSPMKGHSHVYWYRQLPEEGLKFMVYLQKENIIDESGMPKERFSAEFPKEGPSILRIQQVVRGDSAAYFCASSGQYNQPQHFGDGTRLSIL.

This clone occurred a few times. The V and J genes are TRBV14 and TRBJ1-2, with 8 bases matching TRBD1. Germline V CDR1 and CDR2: SGHDN, FVKESK. This CDR3 spans 15 amino acids. J lost 7 bases, V lost 4 bases, and 11 bases had no gene match. This chain's CDR3 is CASSRTRSGTGGYTF. DNA of the CDR3: TGTGCCAGCAGCCGAACTAGATCCGGGACAGGTGGCTACACCTTC.

The rearrangement joins TRBV7-3 to TRBJ2-1; unclear D gene. The CDR3 sequence is 13 residues long. The V gene's germline CDR1 is SGHTA and CDR2 FQGTGA. Trimming shortened V by 0 bases and J by 10 bases, and 10 bases separated the two germline ends. CDR3 DNA: TGTGCCAGCAGCTTAACTGTGAGAGCGGAGCAGTTCTTC. Its protein is CASSLTVRAEQFF. The whole variable domain, filled in from reference TRBV7-3 and TRBJ2-1, reads GAGVSQTPSNKVTEKGKYVELRCDPISGHTALYWYRQSLGQGPEFLIYFQGTGAADDSGLPNDRFFAVRPEGSVSTLKIQRTERGDSAVYLCASSLTVRAEQFFGPGTRLTVL.